This T cell receptor (beta chain) was observed in a study of CD8 T cells in ankylosing spondylitis. The junction had 7 bases not matched to a gene; V was cut back by 3 bases and J by 6 bases. CDR1 is SGHRS and CDR2 is YFSETQ in the germline V gene. CDR3 length equals 15 residues. TCRdb itself ran the 5' RACE reads through MiXCR, one entry per CDR3 protein. The table lists roughly 180,000 distinct CDR3 sequences, 9.5% to 13% of them singletons, with 25% to 35% in the top ten. This clonotype was seen only a few times. Its antigen is not known. Broader study findings: Disease-linked clones were CD8+ and relatively rare in peripheral blood.

The sequence came from a male donor with ankylosing spondylitis or in good health (not recorded which). The chain joins TRBV5-1 to TRBJ2-1, with TRBD1 matching 9 bases. Sequenced: blood, either unsorted or a sorted T cell fraction (not recorded which). The CDR3 here is CASSSRVGQGNEQFF. The CDR3 region has the DNA TGCGCCAGCAGCTCCCGAGTGGGACAGGGCAATGAGCAGTTCTTC.